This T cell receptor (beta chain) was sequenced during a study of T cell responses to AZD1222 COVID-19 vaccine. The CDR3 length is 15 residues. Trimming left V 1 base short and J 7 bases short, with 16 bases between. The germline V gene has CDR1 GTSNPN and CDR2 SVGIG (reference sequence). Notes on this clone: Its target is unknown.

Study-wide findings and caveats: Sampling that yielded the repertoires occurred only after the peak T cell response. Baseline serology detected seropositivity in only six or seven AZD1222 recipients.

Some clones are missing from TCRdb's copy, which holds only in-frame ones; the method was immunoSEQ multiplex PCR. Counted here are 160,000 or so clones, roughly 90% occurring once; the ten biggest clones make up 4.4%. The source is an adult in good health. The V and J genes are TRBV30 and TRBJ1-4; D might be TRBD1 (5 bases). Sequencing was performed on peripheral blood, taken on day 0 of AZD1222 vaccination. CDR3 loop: CAWSAPGRGREKLFF. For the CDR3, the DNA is TGTGCCTGGAGTGCCCCAGGGAGGGGTCGTGAAAAACTGTTTTTT.